The 18 T cell receptor beta chains given below trace back to one sample, sequenced in a study of CD8 T cells in ankylosing spondylitis. Notes on the study in general: Ankylosing spondylitis blood appeared to be characterized by a TCR beta motif of 7 to 9 highly homologous variants.

Their recognized antigens are unknown. TCRdb passed the 5' RACE reads through MiXCR, listing each CDR3 protein once. The sample records roughly 220,000 distinct CDR3 sequences, around 18% being singletons. Sequenced material: blood, either unsorted or a sorted T cell fraction (not recorded which). The receptors shown here come from a male donor with ankylosing spondylitis.

This clonotype showed up just a few times. The J gene is TRBJ2-1, the V gene TRBV12-3 or TRBV12-4, with 10 bases identical to TRBD2. V lost 3 bases and J lost 1; bases outside the gene matches: 9. The CDR3 consists of 18 residues. CDR3 in DNA: TGTGCCAGCAGTTTGCCGGCTAGCGGGAGAACATCCTACAATGAGCAGTTCTTC. Its protein product is CASSLPASGRTSYNEQFF.

The chain is built from TRBV12-3 or TRBV12-4 and TRBJ2-3; D is ambiguous. This CDR3 has 12 amino acids. The germline V and J ends were trimmed by 3 bases and 2 bases, with 3 bases remaining between them. CDR3 in DNA: TGTGCCAGCAGTTTGCCCACAGATACGCAGTATTTT. This sequence encodes CASSLPTDTQYF.

This chain links TRBV29-1 with TRBJ1-2; maybe TRBD1 (5 bases). The ends were cut back, 5 bases at V and 7 bases at J, with 11 bases in the middle. The CDR3 extends over 11 amino acids. Germline loops: CDR1 SQVTM, CDR2 ANQGSEA. CDR3: CSVWGDFGYTF. In nucleotides, the CDR3 is TGCAGCGTTTGGGGGGACTTTGGCTACACCTTC.

The chain has TRBV5-6 and TRBJ2-7; D unresolved. The germline V and J ends were trimmed by 3 bases and 0 bases, with 7 bases remaining between them. The germline V gene encodes CDR1 SGHDT and CDR2 YYEEEE. There are 13 residues in the CDR3. CDR3 in amino acids: CASSYVGSYEQYF. The CDR3, as DNA: TGTGCCAGCAGCTACGTCGGCTCCTACGAGCAGTACTTC.

This clonotype appeared many times. The CDR3 here is CASSQFPSTDTQYF. CDR3 DNA: TGTGCCAGCAGCCAGTTTCCTAGCACAGATACGCAGTATTTT. V and J are TRBV6-4 and TRBJ2-3; no reliable D call. The V end lost 6 bases, the J end lost 0 bases, and 10 bases lay between the germline ends. The length of the CDR3 is 14 residues. Germline-derived CDR1 and CDR2 are MRHNA and SNTAGT.

There are a few counts of this clonotype. The rearrangement joins TRBV11-1 to TRBJ2-3, with TRBD2 matching over 7 bases. CDR1 is SGHAT and CDR2 is FQDESV in the germline V gene (reference sequence). V shed 8 bases and J 3 bases; nucleotides not matched to a gene: 23. The CDR3 is 19 residues long. CDR3 coding DNA: TGTGCCAGCTCTGTCGGTTCGTTTCTCGCGGGAGAGGAGACAGATACGCAGTATTTT. Protein sequence: CASSVGSFLAGEETDTQYF. The entire variable domain, with the rest obtained from reference TRBV11-1 and TRBJ2-3, is as follows: EAEVAQSPRYKITEKSQAVAFWCDPISGHATLYWYRQILGQGPELLVQFQDESVVDDSQLPKDRFSAERLKGVDSTLKIQPAELGDSAMYLCASSVGSFLAGEETDTQYFGPGTRLTVL.

This clonotype turned up a few times. CDR3 in amino acids: CSATGTSGSDEQYF. The DNA for the CDR3 is TGCAGTGCTACCGGGACTAGCGGGAGCGACGAGCAGTACTTC. The rearrangement joins TRBV20-1 to TRBJ2-7, with TRBD2 matching over 14 bases. CDR3 length equals 14 residues. CDR1 is DFQATT and CDR2 is SNEGSKA in the germline V gene (reference sequence). Trimming took 4 bases from V and 5 from J; bases not matched to a gene: 4.

This clonotype was seen repeatedly, ten times or more. V and J are TRBV29-1 and TRBJ2-2; 7 bases are a match to TRBD1. The CDR3 loop spans 13 amino acids. Germline CDR1 and CDR2: SQVTM and ANQGSEA. V lost 3 bases and J lost 6; bases outside the gene matches: 4. The CDR3 here is CSVDLTGAGELFF. CDR3 coding DNA: TGCAGCGTTGACCTTACAGGGGCCGGGGAGCTGTTTTTT.

V is TRBV6-1 and J is TRBJ2-3; 9 bases are a match to TRBD2. V shed 10 bases and J 4 bases; nucleotides not matched to a gene: 9. CDR1 is MNHNS, CDR2 SASEGT, per germline. The CDR3 loop spans 14 amino acids. The CDR3 region has the DNA TGTGCCACCTCCCTCGCGGGAGGGCCAGATACGCAGTATTTT. Translating gives CATSLAGGPDTQYF.

This clonotype showed up many times. This chain joins TRBV5-1 and TRBJ2-7; possible D gene TRBD2, 6 bases. The CDR3 has 14 amino acids. Looked up from germline, CDR1 is SGHRS and CDR2 is YFSETQ. V was trimmed by 0 bases and J by 5 bases, leaving 12 bases between them. CDR3 region: CASSLGLAKDEQYF. The CDR3 DNA reads TGCGCCAGCAGCTTGGGCCTAGCGAAGGACGAGCAGTACTTC. The complete variable domain, with remaining parts taken from reference TRBV5-1 and TRBJ2-7, reads KAGVTQTPRYLIKTRGQQVTLSCSPISGHRSVSWYQQTPGQGLQFLFEYFSETQRNKGNFPGRFSGRQFSNSRSEMNVSTLELGDSALYLCASSLGLAKDEQYFGPGTRLTVT.

There are a few counts of this clonotype. The chain couples TRBV2 to TRBJ2-1, with TRBD2 as a possible D gene (6 bases). The length of the CDR3 is 15 residues. Germline CDR1 SNHLY, CDR2 FYNNEI. V was cut by 6 bases and J by 6 bases, with 18 bases left in between. DNA for the CDR3: TGTGCCAGCAGCGATAGCACAGGCGGGGCCAATGAGCAGTTCTTC. It encodes CASSDSTGGANEQFF.

J is TRBJ2-7 and V is TRBV3-1; no clear D gene. The germline V gene has CDR1 LGHDT and CDR2 YNNKEL (reference sequence). The V end was cut by 0 bases, the J end by 3 bases, with 12 bases between. The CDR3 totals 15 residues. CDR3 region: CASSQEFALSYEQYF. In DNA, the CDR3 is TGTGCCAGCAGCCAAGAGTTCGCCCTTAGCTACGAGCAGTACTTC.

This clonotype was counted at least ten times. The V gene is TRBV14, the J gene TRBJ2-7; unclear D gene. The CDR3 totals 14 residues. Germline V CDR1 and CDR2: SGHDN, FVKESK. Trimming took off 3 bases at V and 0 bases at J, with 9 bases between the two ends. CDR3 sequence (DNA): TGTGCCAGCAGCCATGTGCTGTTCTCCTACGAGCAGTACTTC. Protein sequence: CASSHVLFSYEQYF.

J is TRBJ2-7 and V is TRBV7-9, with 9 nucleotides matching TRBD2. With 0 bases clipped from V and 3 bases from J, the junction kept 6 bases outside the gene matches. Germline lookup yields CDR1 SEHNR and CDR2 FQNEAQ (reference sequence). This CDR3 has 16 residues. CDR3 DNA: TGTGCCAGCAGCTTAGCGCTGGGACTAGCAATCTACGAGCAGTACTTC. This translates into CASSLALGLAIYEQYF.

The chain links TRBV6-5 to TRBJ2-2; no firm D call. The germline V and J ends were trimmed by 2 bases and 8 bases, with 9 bases remaining between them. The CDR3 is 13 residues long. Germline-derived CDR1 and CDR2 are MNHEY and SVGAGI. CDR3 DNA sequence: TGTGCCAGCAGTTACGACCCGGAGGGGGAGCTGTTTTTT. Translation gives CASSYDPEGELFF.

In this sample, this clonotype turned up a few times. This chain links TRBV20-1 with TRBJ2-4; D is possibly TRBD1 (5 bases). V was pared by 7 bases and J by 3 bases, with 19 bases between. Looked up from germline, CDR1 is DFQATT and CDR2 is SNEGSKA (reference sequence). This CDR3 has 15 residues. The CDR3 coding sequence is TGCAGTGTCCTTCCCCTGGACACCAACAAAAACATTCAGTACTTC. Its protein product is CSVLPLDTNKNIQYF.

The genes are TRBV7-3 and TRBJ2-1, with unresolved D. The CDR3 is 13 amino acids. Trimming took 2 bases from V and 8 from J, leaving 10 bases between them. Looked up from germline, CDR1 is SGHTA and CDR2 is FQGTGA. Here the CDR3 reads CASSLSLDHEQFF. CDR3 nucleotide sequence: TGTGCCAGCAGCTTATCCCTAGACCATGAGCAGTTCTTC.

V usage is TRBV20-1 and J usage is TRBJ2-2; no reliable D call. Germline V gives CDR1 DFQATT, CDR2 SNEGSKA (reference sequence). Trimming took 7 bases from V and 0 from J, leaving 15 bases between them. The CDR3 runs to 15 residues. CDR3 region: CSGLPDGSNTGELFF. In DNA form, the CDR3 reads TGCAGTGGCCTACCGGACGGATCGAACACCGGGGAGCTGTTTTTT.